Included here is one T cell receptor beta chain sequence, with context. Its specificity is unknown. Noted time point: patch test 1, 2 weeks after DPC sensitization. Specified treatment: therapeutic diphenylcyclopropenone sensitization with weekly scalp DPC. Unfractionated whole blood yielded total RNA. The data stem from a study of human T cells and chemical hapten exposure. Study at large: The study lasted approximately 25 weeks, and patients were dosed weekly with diphenylcyclopropenone on the scalp throughout. Readings were taken at 6 days from patch tests that had applied 0.01% DPC to the upper back. Points from the study as a whole: Significantly more large CDR3 similarity clusters arose among expanded TCRs than among controls.

This CDR3 is 15 amino acids long. CDR1 MNHNY and CDR2 SVGAGI come from the germline V gene (reference sequence). V lost 2 bases, J lost 9 bases, and 5 bases stayed unmatched. TCRdb re-derived calls from the RACE reads in MiXCR, one entry per CDR3 protein. The sample has around 110,000 distinct CDR3 sequences, around 10% seen once. Sequenced here: whole blood, sampled in connection with sensitization to the hapten diphenylcyclopropenone (DPC). The chain has TRBV6-6 and TRBJ2-4; TRBD1 aligns across 12 bases. The TCR was taken from a woman aged 45-59 years with alopecia areata. Some clones in this sample may be carry-over from other donors' samples. The CDR3 here is CASSYGGTGGVIQYF. The CDR3 coding sequence is TGTGCCAGCAGTTACGGAGGGACAGGGGGCGTCATTCAGTACTTC.